This T cell receptor (beta chain) was profiled in a study of cytomegalovirus exposure and HLA in healthy donors. This clone came up once. The antigen is not known. PCR primers comprised 60 Vbeta and 13 Jbeta primers. Generated by immunoSEQ multiplex PCR, the TCRdb table keeps only in-frame clones and is missing some. This table holds approximately 180,000 clones, about four fifths found once. With V trimmed by 0 bases and J by 13 bases, 4 bases remained unmatched. The CDR3 is 13 residues long. CDR1 SGHNT and CDR2 YYREEE come from the germline V gene (reference sequence). Study observations and caveats: Follow-up analysis seemed to connect common viral pathogens with several of the most significant clusters identified. Rare TCR sequences predominated, though certain public TCRs were found in many donors. In a later analysis, TCR beta V- and J-gene trimming was associated with a missense DCLRE1C variant.

The source material was PBMCs. The V gene is TRBV5-4, the J gene TRBJ2-5, with 12 positions matching TRBD2. This clonotype was obtained from a woman between 50 and 59 years old in good health and CMV-seronegative. CDR3 residues: CASSLELAGGRYF. CDR3 in DNA: TGTGCCAGCAGCTTGGAGCTAGCGGGGGGGCGGTACTTC.